The clone carrying this T cell receptor beta chain was seen a few times. Separate cDNA molecules each had unique molecular identifiers attached to them. Each CDR3 protein is one row after TCRdb ran MiXCR on the 5' RACE reads. The table lists about 64,000 distinct CDR3 sequences, roughly 9% of them singletons. The data were taken from a study of early T cells in non-severe SARS-CoV-2 infection. V trimming: 4 bases; J trimming: 4 bases; junction bases outside the gene matches: 8. The CDR3 totals 17 residues. Germline V CDR1 and CDR2: LGHNA, YNFKEQ. The receptor was derived from an adult who was a healthcare worker with PCR-confirmed SARS-CoV-2 infection or an uninfected control (not recorded which). The gene calls are TRBV4-2 and TRBJ2-3, with TRBD2 matching 13 bases. The input for sequencing was whole blood, taken at baseline. CDR3 bases: TGTGCCAGCAGCCCAGGGACTAGCGGGATCGAGGCAGATACGCAGTATTTT. Encoded protein: CASSPGTSGIEADTQYF.